A selection of T cell receptor beta chains follows, all from one sample in a study of T-cell memory formation after mild COVID-19. A single record per CDR3 protein comes from TCRdb applying MiXCR to the 5' RACE reads. This table holds 300,000 to 400,000 distinct CDR3 sequences, about a sixth found once. The material sequenced was PBMCs or a T cell subset sorted from them (not recorded which). The receptor set was obtained from a man younger than 30 who had mild COVID-19 (a few samples of this study predate the infection). Cell type and time point are not known. Both conserved end residues are part of each CDR3. Fields, in order: V gene, D gene, J gene, clone size, CDR3 DNA, CDR3 protein. D genes are given only for firm matches. Some rows mark clone size as missing; the rest say once, few, many or name a class of expanded clone.

v_call: TRBV5-1; d_call: -; j_call: TRBJ2-4; clone_size: few; cdr3_nt: TGCGCCAGCAGCTTGGGCGGGGACCCAAACATTCAGTACTTC; cdr3_aa: CASSLGGDPNIQYF
v_call: TRBV7-3; d_call: -; j_call: TRBJ2-3; clone_size: few; cdr3_nt: TGTGCCAGCAGCTTCTCCGGGGGGCGGGGGACAGATACGCAGTATTTT; cdr3_aa: CASSFSGGRGTDTQYF
v_call: TRBV5-1; d_call: TRBD1; j_call: TRBJ2-3; clone_size: -; cdr3_nt: TGCGCCAGCAGCGCCCGGACAGGGCCAGATACGCAGTATTTT; cdr3_aa: CASSARTGPDTQYF
v_call: TRBV7-8; d_call: TRBD1; j_call: TRBJ2-2; clone_size: -; cdr3_nt: TGTGCCAGCAGCACCCCCAGGGGGCAAGACGGGAACACCGGGGAGCTGTTTTTT; cdr3_aa: CASSTPRGQDGNTGELFF
v_call: TRBV12-3/TRBV12-4; d_call: -; j_call: TRBJ2-3; clone_size: -; cdr3_nt: TGTGCCAGCAGTTACAGGGTGGGGACAGATACGCAGTATTTT; cdr3_aa: CASSYRVGTDTQYF
v_call: TRBV29-1; d_call: TRBD1; j_call: TRBJ1-2; clone_size: -; cdr3_nt: TGCAGCGTTGAACAGGGGGCATACGGAGGCTACACCTTC; cdr3_aa: CSVEQGAYGGYTF
v_call: TRBV27; d_call: -; j_call: TRBJ2-2; clone_size: many; cdr3_nt: TGCGCCAGCAGCCGGCAGGGATGGACCGGGGAGCTGTTTTTT; cdr3_aa: CASSRQGWTGELFF
v_call: TRBV12-3/TRBV12-4; d_call: -; j_call: TRBJ1-1; clone_size: -; cdr3_nt: TGTGCCAGCAGTTTGCGACGACTACTGAACACTGAAGCTTTCTTT; cdr3_aa: CASSLRRLLNTEAFF
v_call: TRBV20-1; d_call: -; j_call: TRBJ1-4; clone_size: -; cdr3_nt: TGCAGTGCTGCCCGCCGAAATGAAAAACTGTTTTTT; cdr3_aa: CSAARRNEKLFF
v_call: TRBV12-3/TRBV12-4; d_call: -; j_call: TRBJ2-6; clone_size: -; cdr3_nt: TGTGCCAGCAGTTTCGACTTAGGGGCCAACGTCCTGACTTTC; cdr3_aa: CASSFDLGANVLTF
v_call: TRBV6-5; d_call: TRBD1; j_call: TRBJ2-7; clone_size: once; cdr3_nt: TGTGCCAGCAGGCCACGGCCGGGACAGGGGGCTCCCTACGAGCAGTACTTC; cdr3_aa: CASRPRPGQGAPYEQYF
v_call: TRBV20-1; d_call: -; j_call: TRBJ2-3; clone_size: -; cdr3_nt: TGCAGTGCTAGATGGGCGGCAGATACGCAGTATTTT; cdr3_aa: CSARWAADTQYF
v_call: TRBV20-1; d_call: -; j_call: TRBJ2-7; clone_size: -; cdr3_nt: TGCAGTGCTAGGGCTCCGGTAGGAGGCGAGCAGTACTTC; cdr3_aa: CSARAPVGGEQYF
v_call: TRBV20-1; d_call: TRBD2; j_call: TRBJ2-7; clone_size: many; cdr3_nt: TGCAGTGCTAGAGATTCCGGGGGGTACGAGCAGTACTTC; cdr3_aa: CSARDSGGYEQYF
v_call: TRBV10-2; d_call: TRBD2; j_call: TRBJ2-1; clone_size: few; cdr3_nt: TGCGCCAGCAGTGAGTGGCGGGGGGCCTCATACAATGAGCAGTTCTTC; cdr3_aa: CASSEWRGASYNEQFF
v_call: TRBV6-2/TRBV6-3; d_call: -; j_call: TRBJ2-5; clone_size: few; cdr3_nt: TGTGCCAGCAGTCGCAACCCAGCTGGGGGTAACCAGTACTTC; cdr3_aa: CASSRNPAGGNQYF
v_call: TRBV4-1; d_call: -; j_call: TRBJ1-1; clone_size: many; cdr3_nt: TGCGCCAGCAGCCAAGACAGAGGGACTGAAGCTTTCTTT; cdr3_aa: CASSQDRGTEAFF
v_call: TRBV9; d_call: TRBD2; j_call: TRBJ2-3; clone_size: few; cdr3_nt: TGTGCCAGCAGCGTTCTAGCGGGGGTATCCACAGATACGCAGTATTTT; cdr3_aa: CASSVLAGVSTDTQYF
v_call: TRBV4-1; d_call: TRBD1; j_call: TRBJ1-4; clone_size: -; cdr3_nt: TGCGCCAGCAGCCGCGGGACAGGGGATGAAAAACTGTTTTTT; cdr3_aa: CASSRGTGDEKLFF
v_call: TRBV20-1; d_call: -; j_call: TRBJ1-5; clone_size: -; cdr3_nt: TGCAGTGCTAGTGCGCAACTCCTTAGCAATCAGCCCCAGCATTTT; cdr3_aa: CSASAQLLSNQPQHF
v_call: TRBV29-1; d_call: -; j_call: TRBJ2-1; clone_size: few; cdr3_nt: TGCAGCGTTGAAGTGGGGTTTCTGTTCTTC; cdr3_aa: CSVEVGFLFF
v_call: TRBV2; d_call: -; j_call: TRBJ1-1; clone_size: few; cdr3_nt: TGTGCCAGCAGTGTGGCAGGGTCGAACACTGAAGCTTTCTTT; cdr3_aa: CASSVAGSNTEAFF
v_call: TRBV7-3; d_call: -; j_call: TRBJ2-2; clone_size: few; cdr3_nt: TGTGCCAGCAGCCCCAGCGCGACCGGGGAGCTGTTTTTT; cdr3_aa: CASSPSATGELFF